The rows below give T cell receptor beta chains drawn from one sample of a study of T cell changes during pregnancy in multiple sclerosis. This table comes from immunoSEQ multiplex PCR, and its TCRdb copy is limited to in-frame clones, with some not included. The sample lists roughly 51,000 clones, approximately 94% occurring once. The sample consisted of CD8+ T cells from peripheral blood mononuclear cells, taken before pregnancy. Receptors originate from a female donor with multiple sclerosis, enrolled in a pregnancy study. Both conserved end residues are part of each CDR3. A D gene is named only where the DNA matches it firmly. Where a row states a size, it is once, few, many or the class of an expanded clone; other rows omit it.

D gene	V gene	clone size	J gene	CDR3 length	CDR3 protein	CDR3 DNA
TRBD1	TRBV6-5	NA	TRBJ1-1	15	CASSYLQGIYGEAFF	TGTGCCAGCAGTTACTTACAGGGGATTTATGGTGAAGCTTTCTTT
NA	TRBV6-4	NA	TRBJ2-2	15	CACSPNIGNTGELFF	TGTGCCTGCTCCCCCAACATTGGGAACACCGGGGAGCTGTTTTTT
NA	TRBV2	NA	TRBJ2-5	13	CASSSGRGETQYF	TGTGCCAGCAGCTCAGGGAGGGGGGAGACCCAGTACTTC
TRBD2	TRBV5-1	NA	TRBJ2-5	21	CASRPEGSSGSSGAFQETQYF	TGCGCCAGCAGGCCGGAGGGTTCTAGCGGGTCCTCCGGGGCCTTCCAAGAGACCCAGTACTTC
NA	TRBV5-1	NA	TRBJ2-1	18	CASSLEKGTREIINEQFF	TGCGCCAGCAGCTTAGAGAAGGGAACTCGGGAGATTATAAATGAGCAGTTCTTC
NA	TRBV7-9	NA	TRBJ2-7	13	CASSPKTLPEQYF	TGTGCCAGCAGCCCTAAGACTCTTCCCGAGCAGTACTTC
NA	TRBV5-6	once	TRBJ1-4	16	CASSQKTGTFYEKLFF	TGTGCCAGCAGCCAGAAGACCGGGACATTCTATGAAAAACTGTTTTTT
NA	TRBV7-8	NA	TRBJ2-7	15	CASSGGGSGSYEQYF	TGTGCCAGCTCCGGAGGAGGGTCCGGATCCTACGAGCAGTACTTC
TRBD1	TRBV27	NA	TRBJ2-7	15	CASSPNRDRGGEQYF	TGTGCCAGCAGTCCAAATCGGGACAGGGGGGGGGAGCAGTACTTC
NA	TRBV9	NA	TRBJ2-7	14	CASSGGEGVGEQYF	TGTGCCAGCAGCGGTGGGGAGGGGGTGGGCGAGCAGTACTTC
TRBD1	TRBV27	NA	TRBJ1-2	15	CAAAKQGIGVDGYTF	TGTGCCGCGGCCAAACAGGGGATAGGTGTCGATGGCTACACCTTC